A single sample gave rise to the 9 T cell receptor beta chains below, sequenced in a study of T cell responses to AZD1222 COVID-19 vaccine. Data came from immunoSEQ multiplex PCR; TCRdb stores just in-frame clones and leaves some out. The profile shows tens of thousands of clones, 70% to 90% of them singletons. Sequenced here: peripheral blood, sampled on day 0 of AZD1222 vaccination. The receptors come from an adult in good health.

This chain links TRBV5-1 with TRBJ1-1; D unresolved. Trimming removed 1 base at V and 0 bases at J, with 1 base between. The CDR3 consists of 12 residues. Germline values: CDR1 SGHRS, CDR2 YFSETQ. The CDR3 nucleotides are TGCGCCAGCAGCTTGTTGAACACTGAAGCTTTCTTT. This sequence encodes CASSLLNTEAFF.

The chain carries TRBV6-5 and TRBJ2-1; TRBD2 agrees at 8 bases. After removal of 2 bases from V and 4 bases from J, the junction contained 7 bases not matched to a gene. The CDR3 spans 16 residues. In germline, CDR1 is MNHEY, CDR2 SVGAGI. CDR3 DNA: TGTGCCAGCAGTTACACCACTAGCGGCCATTACAATGAGCAGTTCTTC. This codes for CASSYTTSGHYNEQFF.

The J gene is TRBJ2-5, the V gene TRBV18; no clear D gene. The CDR3 totals 12 residues. CDR1 KGHSH and CDR2 LQKENI come from the germline V gene. V was cut by 3 bases and J by 3 bases, with 5 bases left in between. The CDR3 sequence is CASSPEKETQYF. CDR3 bases: TGTGCCAGCTCACCGGAGAAAGAGACCCAGTACTTC.

The chain uses TRBV4-3 and TRBJ2-2, with D unclear. The germline V and J ends were trimmed by 0 bases and 8 bases, with 10 bases remaining between them. The CDR3 totals 14 residues. Germline assignment: CDR1 LGHNA and CDR2 YSLEER. CDR3 region: CASSQDADGGELFF. The CDR3 nucleotides read TGCGCCAGCAGCCAAGATGCGGACGGGGGGGAGCTGTTTTTT.

The chain couples TRBV24-1 to TRBJ2-7; maybe TRBD2 (6 bases). The CDR3 runs to 15 residues. The V end was cut by 7 bases, the J end by 2 bases, with 17 bases between. Germline loops: CDR1 KGHDR, CDR2 SFDVKD. The chain's CDR3 is CATSGRAGAAYEQYF. The CDR3 DNA follows: TGTGCCACCAGCGGGAGAGCGGGCGCAGCCTACGAGCAGTACTTC.

This clone was observed once. V usage is TRBV2 and J usage is TRBJ2-7, with 7 bases lining up with TRBD1. The CDR3 contains 13 residues. Germline V gives CDR1 SNHLY, CDR2 FYNNEI. V lost 8 bases, J lost 5 bases, and 9 bases stayed unmatched. Here the CDR3 reads CASRTGAWNEQYF. For the CDR3, the DNA is TGTGCCAGCCGAACAGGGGCCTGGAACGAGCAGTACTTC.

This clone showed up just once. CDR3 sequence reads: CASSFGLAGGPTETQYF. The CDR3 region has the DNA TGTGCCAGCAGCTTCGGTCTAGCGGGAGGGCCAACCGAGACCCAGTACTTC. This chain uses TRBV7-6 with TRBJ2-5; 12 bases match TRBD2. The CDR3 length is 17 residues. Germline CDR1 and CDR2: SGHVS and FNYEAQ. V gave up 3 bases and J gave up 5 bases; unmatched junction bases: 10.

This chain uses TRBV2 with TRBJ1-5; no definite D call. The V end lost 6 bases, the J end lost 7 bases, and 10 bases lay between the germline ends. The CDR3 is 12 residues long. Germline assignment: CDR1 SNHLY and CDR2 FYNNEI. The CDR3 nucleotides are TGTGCCAGCAGCCAACTCGGGCAGCCCCAGCATTTT. Protein product: CASSQLGQPQHF.

V and J are TRBV4-1 and TRBJ2-7; 8 bases agree with TRBD2. V dropped 4 bases and J dropped 0; count of bases not matched to a gene: 8. The CDR3 spans 16 residues. The germline V gene encodes CDR1 MGHRA and CDR2 YSYEKL. This CDR3 is CASSLGAGGSSYEQYF. The CDR3 bases are TGCGCCAGCAGCCTTGGTGCGGGGGGAAGCTCCTACGAGCAGTACTTC.